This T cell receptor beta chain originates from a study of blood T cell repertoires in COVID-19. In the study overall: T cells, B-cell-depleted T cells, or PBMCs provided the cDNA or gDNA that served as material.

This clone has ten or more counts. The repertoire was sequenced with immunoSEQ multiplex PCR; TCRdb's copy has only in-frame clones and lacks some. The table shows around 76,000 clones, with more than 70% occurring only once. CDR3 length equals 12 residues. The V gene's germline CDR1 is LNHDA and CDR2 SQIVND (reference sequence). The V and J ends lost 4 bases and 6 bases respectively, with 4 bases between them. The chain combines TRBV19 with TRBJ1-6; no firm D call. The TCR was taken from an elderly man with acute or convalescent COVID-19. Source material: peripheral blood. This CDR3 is CASSTGNSPLHF. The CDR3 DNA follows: TGTGCCAGTAGTACGGGTAATTCACCCCTCCACTTT.